This T cell receptor beta chain emerged from a study of cytomegalovirus exposure and HLA in healthy donors. About this clone: Its target is not known.

PCR was performed using 60 Vbeta and 13 Jbeta primers. The repertoire was sequenced with immunoSEQ multiplex PCR; TCRdb's copy has only in-frame clones and lacks some. The sample yields about 200,000 clones, approximately 70% seen once. Participants comprised healthy donors of bone marrow. Regarding the study as a whole: Among immune exposure information, only CMV serostatus was available. For TCR beta chains, V- and J-gene trimming was later linked to a missense DCLRE1C variant. Being productive about 87% or about 30% of the time was typical of most TCR beta V segments in an earlier analysis.

The source is a man between 40 and 49 years old in good health and CMV-seropositive. The material sequenced was PBMCs.

CDR3 nucleotides: TGCGCCAGCAGCCAAGATGCGGGACAGGGAAGTCAGCCCCAGCATTTT. Encoded protein: CASSQDAGQGSQPQHF. This chain links TRBV4-1 with TRBJ1-5; 9 nucleotides agree with TRBD1. V trimming: 0 bases; J trimming: 6 bases; junction bases outside the gene matches: 6. The CDR3 length is 16 residues. Germline CDR1 MGHRA, CDR2 YSYEKL.